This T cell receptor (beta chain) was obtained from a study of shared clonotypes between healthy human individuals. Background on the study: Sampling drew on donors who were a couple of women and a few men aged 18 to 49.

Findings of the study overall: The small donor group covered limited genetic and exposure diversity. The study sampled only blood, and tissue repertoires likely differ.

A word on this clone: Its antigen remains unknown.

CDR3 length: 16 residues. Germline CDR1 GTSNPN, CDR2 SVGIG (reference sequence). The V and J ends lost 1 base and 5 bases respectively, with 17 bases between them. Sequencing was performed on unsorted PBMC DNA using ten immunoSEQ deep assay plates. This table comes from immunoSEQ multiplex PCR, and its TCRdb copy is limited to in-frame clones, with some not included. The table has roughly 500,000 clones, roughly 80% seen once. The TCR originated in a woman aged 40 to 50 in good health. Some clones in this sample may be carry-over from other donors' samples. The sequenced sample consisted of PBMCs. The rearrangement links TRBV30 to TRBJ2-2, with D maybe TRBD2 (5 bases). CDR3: CAWSGAAVLDTGELFF. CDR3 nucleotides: TGTGCCTGGAGTGGGGCAGCGGTCCTGGATACCGGGGAGCTGTTTTTT.